The following is a T cell receptor beta chain sequence with its context. These data are taken from a study of identifying expanded T cells in peripheral blood. Trimming removed 2 bases at V and 7 bases at J, with 12 bases between. The CDR3 has 14 residues. In germline, CDR1 is GTSNPN, CDR2 SVGIG (reference sequence). Libraries were prepared by immunoSEQ multiplex PCR; TCRdb keeps only in-frame clonotypes and omits some of them. The repertoire includes about 90,000 clones, over 75% of them detected once, and 5.5% to 7% sits in the top ten. The rearrangement joins TRBV30 to TRBJ1-6; no reliable D call. Sequencing used blood. This TCR was recovered from a person aged 18 to 70 in good health. The CDR3 is CAWSLGGLNSPLHF. CDR3 nucleotides: TGTGCCTGGAGTCTGGGCGGGCTGAATTCACCCCTCCACTTT.